This TCR beta chain was captured by sequencing in a study of molecular identifiers for immune sequencing clone quantification. Overall study findings and caveats: Sharing of a barcode by identical TCR molecules could cause highly expanded clone sizes to be underestimated. One cell's worth of spiked Jurkat TCR RNA was reportedly detectable among about a million naive cells.

There are a few counts of this clonotype. Its matching antigen is unknown. Naive CD8 T cells were picked out by sorting for CD8+CD4-CCR7+CD45RA+. The V gene's germline CDR1 is LGHNA and CDR2 YSLEER. The CDR3 loop spans 19 amino acids. Deletions cut 0 bases from V and 3 bases from J, with 24 bases between. Generation of bulk TCR libraries relied on previously described methods and listed TCR primers. MiXCR, run by TCRdb on the PCR reads, gives a single entry per CDR3 protein. The sample consists of a few hundred thousand distinct CDR3 sequences, around 21% of them appearing once. The sequencing sample was made of naive CD8+ T cells from blood, with Jurkat cell RNA spiked in. Indicated subset: FACS-sorted CD8+CD4-CCR7+CD45RA+ naive T cells. The rearrangement links TRBV4-3 to TRBJ2-7; D assignment may be TRBD1 or TRBD2 (8 bases each). The source of this sequence is a human donor in good health. Some libraries in this study had Jurkat cell RNA spiked in. The CDR3 is CASSQDAGGFSGAVYEQYF. As DNA, the CDR3 is TGCGCCAGCAGCCAAGACGCAGGGGGCTTTAGCGGGGCTGTCTACGAGCAGTACTTC.